A single sample gave rise to the 31 T cell receptor beta chains below, sequenced in a study of OX40 agonist ivuxolimab in advanced cancers. The repertoire was sequenced with immunoSEQ multiplex PCR; TCRdb's copy has only in-frame clones and lacks some. The table has about 34,000 clones, about nine tenths seen once. The sample here was CD4+ or CD8+ T cells sorted from blood, taken in a trial of the OX40 agonist ivuxolimab. The receptors here all came from an adult with an advanced solid tumor such as melanoma, head and neck, liver or kidney cancer.

This chain links TRBV6-1 with TRBJ1-6, with D hard to call. V lost 4 bases to trimming and J lost 2 bases, with 6 bases between them. The CDR3 extends over 14 amino acids. Per the germline V gene, CDR1 is MNHNS and CDR2 is SASEGT. The CDR3 region is CASSAGPYNSPLHF. CDR3 nucleotide sequence: TGTGCCAGCAGTGCCGGACCCTATAATTCACCCCTCCACTTT.

The rearrangement joins TRBV30 to TRBJ2-7; a weak D match, TRBD2 (6 bases). This CDR3 has 11 amino acids. Deletions cut 7 bases from V and 7 bases from J, with 14 bases between. CDR1 and CDR2 from the germline V gene are GTSNPN and SVGIG (reference sequence). The CDR3 region has the DNA TGTGCCTCCCGTGGCGGGGAGGAGCAGTACTTC. Translating it yields CASRGGEEQYF.

The V and J genes are TRBV4-2 and TRBJ1-4; D not certain. The V gene's germline CDR1 is LGHNA and CDR2 YNFKEQ. This CDR3 is 16 amino acids long. V lost 4 bases and J lost 8, with 20 bases in between. CDR3 residues: CASSPKVEFPAEKLFF. For the CDR3, the DNA is TGTGCCAGCAGCCCCAAGGTTGAGTTTCCGGCAGAAAAACTGTTTTTT.

The V and J genes are TRBV29-1 and TRBJ1-1; 9 nucleotides line up with TRBD1. Germline V lookup: CDR1 SQVTM, CDR2 ANQGSEA. J gave up 5 bases and V 7 bases, and 8 bases lay outside the gene matches. The CDR3 is made up of 13 amino acids. The CDR3 DNA sequence: TGCAGCGCGGGGACAGGGTTCAGTACTGAAGCTTTCTTT. The encoded protein is CSAGTGFSTEAFF.

This clone has a handful of counts. The chain joins TRBV2 to TRBJ2-7; 10 bases map to TRBD1. Germline trimming cut 2 bases from V and 1 base from J; bases unmatched to any gene: 2. CDR1 SNHLY and CDR2 FYNNEI come from the germline V gene. The length of the CDR3 is 15 residues. Here the CDR3 reads CASSERGQGSYEQYF. CDR3 coding DNA: TGTGCCAGCAGTGAAAGGGGACAGGGGTCCTACGAGCAGTACTTC.

The V call is TRBV4-3, the J call TRBJ2-2; D may be TRBD2 (5 bases). V was cut by 0 bases and J by 7 bases, with 15 bases left in between. The CDR3 runs to 16 residues. From germline, CDR1 is LGHNA and CDR2 YSLEER. CDR3 DNA sequence: TGCGCCAGCAGCCAAGATAAACTAGACATTAACGGGGAGCTGTTTTTT. This gives the protein CASSQDKLDINGELFF.

The chain is built from TRBV9 and TRBJ2-5; D ambiguous. Trimming shortened V by 1 base and J by 2 bases, and 6 bases separated the two germline ends. Per the germline V gene, CDR1 is SGDLS and CDR2 is YYNGEE. CDR3 length: 13 amino acids. Here the CDR3 DNA reads TGTGCCAGCAGCGTAACGGGTCAAGAGACCCAGTACTTC. Protein sequence: CASSVTGQETQYF.

The chain recombines TRBV11-2 with TRBJ2-7; D may match TRBD1 or TRBD2 (6 bases each). Deletions cut 5 bases from V and 2 bases from J, with 16 bases between. CDR1 is SGHAT and CDR2 is FQNNGV in the germline V gene. The CDR3 has 15 amino acids. In DNA form, the CDR3 reads TGTGCCAGCAGCGTTGGGACGGGGGCCACCTACGAGCAGTACTTC. It encodes CASSVGTGATYEQYF.

This sequence joins TRBV14 and TRBJ1-5; no firm D call. Per germline, CDR1 SGHDN and CDR2 FVKESK. The CDR3 loop spans 13 amino acids. V was pared by 2 bases and J by 0 bases, with 2 bases between. The CDR3 coding sequence is TGTGCCAGCAGCCAATCTAGCAATCAGCCCCAGCATTTT. It is translated as CASSQSSNQPQHF.

This clone was found once. The J gene is TRBJ2-3, the V gene TRBV2; weak D call: TRBD1 (5 bases). The CDR3 sequence is 13 residues long. CDR1 is SNHLY and CDR2 is FYNNEI in the germline V gene. Trimming shortened V by 7 bases and J by 2 bases, and 10 bases separated the two germline ends. The CDR3 protein is CASMKDNTDTQYF. Written as DNA, the CDR3 is TGTGCCAGCATGAAGGACAACACAGATACGCAGTATTTT.

The chain carries TRBV7-8 and TRBJ2-7; TRBD2 might be the D (5 bases). CDR1 and CDR2 from the germline V gene are SGHVS and FQNEAQ. Trimming removed 3 bases from V and 0 bases from J, with 12 bases in between. The CDR3 runs to 15 residues. DNA of the CDR3: TGTGCCAGCAGCTTCGGACGGCGGGCCTCCTACGAGCAGTACTTC. Protein sequence: CASSFGRRASYEQYF.

This clone was observed a handful of times. V is TRBV5-8 and J is TRBJ2-7; 7 bases align to TRBD2. Germline CDR1 SGHTS, CDR2 YDEGEE. V lost 0 bases and J lost 0; bases outside the gene matches: 6. CDR3 length: 16 amino acids. CDR3 sequence: CASSLGSSGYSYEQYF. The CDR3 DNA is TGTGCCAGCAGCTTGGGTTCTAGCGGTTACTCCTACGAGCAGTACTTC.

V gene TRBV28 combines with J gene TRBJ2-3; 10 bases agree with TRBD1. Germline values: CDR1 MDHEN, CDR2 SYDVKM. The V gene end was trimmed by 6 bases and the J gene end by 6 bases; junction bases not matched to a gene: 12. CDR3 length: 16 residues. The CDR3 region has the DNA TGTGCCAGCAGCTATTCCGGGACAGGGGCCTCTGATACGCAGTATTTT. It codes for CASSYSGTGASDTQYF. Drawing the rest from reference TRBV28 and TRBJ2-3, the complete variable domain is DVKVTQSSRYLVKRTGEKVFLECVQDMDHENMFWYRQDPGLGLRLIYFSYDVKMKEKGDIPEGYSVSREKKERFSLILESASTNQTSMYLCASSYSGTGASDTQYFGPGTRLTVL.

V gene TRBV6-1 combines with J gene TRBJ1-1; D ambiguous. The V end lost 3 bases, the J end lost 11 bases, and 13 bases lay between the germline ends. Germline lookup yields CDR1 MNHNS and CDR2 SASEGT. The CDR3 is 12 amino acids. CDR3 bases: TGTGCCAGCAGTGAGATGGGGATTTGGGCTTTCTTT. It codes for CASSEMGIWAFF.

The chain joins TRBV4-3 to TRBJ2-3; D unclear. The V gene's germline CDR1 is LGHNA and CDR2 YSLEER. The germline V and J ends were trimmed by 1 base and 3 bases, with 5 bases remaining between them. This CDR3 contains 13 residues. DNA of the CDR3: TGCGCCAGCAGCCAAGTGGTAACAGATACGCAGTATTTT. It specifies CASSQVVTDTQYF.

The gene calls are TRBV29-1 and TRBJ2-2, with D possibly matching TRBD2 (6 bases). The germline gives CDR1 SQVTM, CDR2 ANQGSEA. This CDR3 comprises 14 residues. The V and J ends lost 3 bases and 4 bases respectively, with 12 bases between them. This CDR3 reads CSVEVQGGTGELFF. The DNA for the CDR3 is TGCAGCGTTGAGGTGCAGGGAGGCACCGGGGAGCTGTTTTTT.

The rearrangement joins TRBV7-8 to TRBJ2-6, with D hard to call. The germline V gene has CDR1 SGHVS and CDR2 FQNEAQ. The germline V and J ends were trimmed by 2 bases and 0 bases, with 5 bases remaining between them. The length of the CDR3 is 15 residues. This CDR3 reads CASSLTYSGANVLTF. CDR3 bases: TGTGCCAGCAGCTTAACCTACTCTGGGGCCAACGTCCTGACTTTC.

CDR3 nucleotides: TGTGCCATCAGTGGCGGGACAGGTTATCAAGAGACCCAGTACTTC. Encoded protein: CAISGGTGYQETQYF. The chain recombines TRBV10-3 with TRBJ2-5; 8 bases align to TRBD1. CDR1 is ENHRY and CDR2 is SYGVKD in the germline V gene. CDR3 length: 15 residues. V lost 4 bases and J lost 2; bases outside the gene matches: 6.

This chain uses TRBV19 with TRBJ1-2, with 11 bases identical to TRBD1. This CDR3 contains 13 residues. Germline loops: CDR1 LNHDA, CDR2 SQIVND (reference sequence). With 9 bases clipped from V and 3 bases from J, the junction kept 3 bases outside the gene matches. The CDR3 DNA follows: TGTGCCAGCGGACAGGGGGCCTACTATGGCTACACCTTC. Translating gives CASGQGAYYGYTF. Filled out from reference TRBV19 and TRBJ1-2, the complete variable domain reads DGGITQSPKYLFRKEGQNVTLSCEQNLNHDAMYWYRQDPGQGLRLIYYSQIVNDFQKGDIAEGYSVSREKKESFPLTVTSAQKNPTAFYLCASGQGAYYGYTFGSGTRLTVV.

The rearrangement links TRBV6-1 to TRBJ1-5; D is unclear. V shed 7 bases and J shed 4 bases, with 8 bases lying between them. The CDR3 loop spans 12 amino acids. The germline CDR1 and CDR2 sequences are MNHNS and SASEGT. This CDR3 is CASKASNQPQHF. In DNA, the CDR3 is TGTGCCAGCAAAGCGAGTAATCAGCCCCAGCATTTT.

The rearrangement joins TRBV28 to TRBJ2-7; either TRBD1 or TRBD2 may fit D (7 bases each). The germline CDR1 and CDR2 sequences are MDHEN and SYDVKM. CDR3 length: 18 amino acids. The V end was cut by 6 bases, the J end by 2 bases, with 26 bases between. The CDR3 reads CASSPGAFRGGIAYEQYF. The CDR3 DNA is TGTGCCAGCAGCCCAGGGGCCTTCAGGGGGGGTATAGCCTACGAGCAGTACTTC.

In its sample, this clone was seen once. The chain uses TRBV10-3 and TRBJ1-1; perhaps TRBD1 as D (6 bases). Germline-derived CDR1 and CDR2 are ENHRY and SYGVKD. The CDR3 covers 15 residues. V lost 6 bases and J lost 1, with 15 bases in between. CDR3 coding DNA: TGTGCCATCAGCTCCGACAGGCACTCGAACACTGAAGCTTTCTTT. Translated, it gives CAISSDRHSNTEAFF.

The chain is built from TRBV19 and TRBJ2-7; 10 bases agree with TRBD2. V was pared by 4 bases and J by 4 bases, with 4 bases of the junction left unmatched. The length of the CDR3 is 14 residues. The V gene's germline CDR1 is LNHDA and CDR2 SQIVND (reference sequence). The CDR3 region has the DNA TGTGCCAGTAGTACTAGCGGGAGAGGGTACGAGCAGTACTTC. As protein: CASSTSGRGYEQYF. Combining the CDR3 with reference TRBV19 and TRBJ2-7 gives the whole variable domain DGGITQSPKYLFRKEGQNVTLSCEQNLNHDAMYWYRQDPGQGLRLIYYSQIVNDFQKGDIAEGYSVSREKKESFPLTVTSAQKNPTAFYLCASSTSGRGYEQYFGPGTRLTVT.

This clone was seen a handful of times. The chain recombines TRBV19 with TRBJ1-1; 9 bases align to TRBD1. The CDR3 covers 14 residues. The germline V gene has CDR1 LNHDA and CDR2 SQIVND (reference sequence). V lost 7 bases and J lost 4; bases outside the gene matches: 7. CDR3 protein: CASKQGAMVTEAFF. Written as DNA, the CDR3 is TGTGCCAGTAAACAGGGGGCGATGGTCACTGAAGCTTTCTTT.

This clone was counted a single time. The CDR3: CASSEAPGQGVYTF. In DNA form, the CDR3 reads TGTGCCAGCAGTGAAGCCCCCGGACAGGGCGTCTACACCTTC. This sequence joins TRBV2 and TRBJ1-2; 8 bases are a match to TRBD1. The V and J ends lost 0 bases and 10 bases, in that order; junction bases with no gene match: 7. This CDR3 comprises 14 residues. Germline V CDR1 and CDR2: SNHLY, FYNNEI.

The rearrangement uses TRBV11-1 and TRBJ2-5; the D is unclear. The V gene lost 2 bases and the J gene lost 1 base, with 8 bases spanning the gap. The CDR3 loop spans 14 amino acids. Germline assignment: CDR1 SGHAT and CDR2 FQDESV (reference sequence). For the CDR3, the DNA is TGTGCCAGCAGCTTAACTGGGGTCCAAGAGACCCAGTACTTC. It translates to CASSLTGVQETQYF.

The chain couples TRBV9 to TRBJ1-3; TRBD1 aligns across 10 bases. V lost 3 bases and J lost 3; bases outside the gene matches: 3. CDR1 and CDR2 from the germline V gene are SGDLS and YYNGEE. The CDR3 consists of 15 residues. CDR3 residues: CASSEGTGVGNTIYF. The CDR3, as DNA: TGTGCCAGCAGCGAAGGGACAGGGGTTGGAAACACCATATATTTT.

This chain joins TRBV5-1 and TRBJ2-5; the D call may be TRBD1 or TRBD2 (6 bases each). CDR1 is SGHRS and CDR2 is YFSETQ in the germline V gene. Trimming shortened V by 1 base and J by 3 bases, and 7 bases separated the two germline ends. The CDR3 is 13 amino acids. The CDR3 DNA reads as TGCGCCAGCAGCTTGAGGGGGGAAGAGACCCAGTACTTC. Its protein is CASSLRGEETQYF.

The rearrangement joins TRBV19 to TRBJ2-3, with 9 positions matching TRBD1. Per germline, CDR1 LNHDA and CDR2 SQIVND (reference sequence). With 6 bases clipped from V and 4 bases from J, the junction kept 20 bases outside the gene matches. The CDR3 spans 19 residues. CDR3 protein: CASRRAQGASHLNPDTQYF. The CDR3 DNA follows: TGTGCCAGTAGGAGGGCACAGGGGGCGAGTCATTTGAATCCAGATACGCAGTATTTT.

The chain is built from TRBV30 and TRBJ2-7; D not certain. In germline, CDR1 is GTSNPN, CDR2 SVGIG (reference sequence). Trimming cost V 2 bases and J 2 bases, with 10 bases left between them. The CDR3 contains 13 residues. The CDR3, as DNA: TGTGCCTGGAGTACCACTACGACCTACGAGCAGTACTTC. Translating gives CAWSTTTTYEQYF.

The chain employs TRBV6-6 and TRBJ1-1; D is ambiguous. Looked up from germline, CDR1 is MNHNY and CDR2 is SVGAGI (reference sequence). CDR3 length equals 15 residues. V lost 0 bases and J lost 1, with 9 bases in between. For the CDR3, the DNA is TGTGCCAGCAGTTACTCGGGTGCCGAGAACACTGAAGCTTTCTTT. It codes for CASSYSGAENTEAFF.